This T cell receptor (beta chain) came from a study of T cells in localized non-small cell lung cancer. On this clone itself: Its antigen is unidentified.

Germline loops: CDR1 GTSNPN, CDR2 SVGIG (reference sequence). The CDR3 is made up of 12 amino acids. The V and J ends lost 6 bases and 9 bases, in that order; junction bases with no gene match: 4. Study conclusions and caveats: Investigators sequenced only a single tumor region, leaving heterogeneity possible. Uninvolved adjacent lung showed peak T cell clonality, exceeding tumor.

Clones were read by immunoSEQ multiplex PCR, and TCRdb kept only the in-frame ones, dropping some. The sample consists of approximately 43,000 clones, roughly 90% of them appearing once. The starting material was peripheral blood, obtained before any cancer treatment. The sequence derives from a female donor older than 55 with stage I squamous cell lung carcinoma. The rearrangement joins TRBV30 to TRBJ2-1; 11 bases are a match to TRBD2. The CDR3 loop is CACWTSGFEQFF. DNA of the CDR3: TGTGCCTGCTGGACTAGCGGGTTTGAGCAGTTCTTC.